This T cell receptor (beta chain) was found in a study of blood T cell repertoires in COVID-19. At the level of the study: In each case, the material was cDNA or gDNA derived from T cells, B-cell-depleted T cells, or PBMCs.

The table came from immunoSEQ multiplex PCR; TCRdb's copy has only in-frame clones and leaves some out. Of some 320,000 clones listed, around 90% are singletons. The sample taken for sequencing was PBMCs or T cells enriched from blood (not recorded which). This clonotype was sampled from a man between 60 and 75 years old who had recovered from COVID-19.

The CDR3 bases are TGTGCCTGGGGCGCTGGACTAGCGGGAGTCTCCGGGGAGCTGTTTTTT. Translating it yields CAWGAGLAGVSGELFF. The chain carries TRBV30 and TRBJ2-2; the match to TRBD2 covers 13 bases. V trimming: 5 bases; J trimming: 6 bases; junction bases outside the gene matches: 9. The CDR3 covers 16 residues. Germline V CDR1 and CDR2: GTSNPN, SVGIG (reference sequence).